One and the same sample provided the 5 T cell receptor beta chains below, sequenced in a study of blood T cell repertoires in COVID-19. Here immunoSEQ multiplex PCR was the method, and the copy in TCRdb shows in-frame clones only, minus some. The table shows about 46,000 clones, with 75% to 90% occurring only once. The sequenced material came from peripheral blood. The receptors come from a human donor in a cohort sampled during active COVID-19. The donor label of this sample is uncertain.

The rearrangement uses TRBV2 and TRBJ1-6, with 10 bases fitting TRBD1. Germline CDR1 and CDR2: SNHLY and FYNNEI. V was pared by 4 bases and J by 10 bases, with 4 bases of the junction left unmatched. The CDR3 runs 14 residues. The CDR3 reads CASSGGTGVSPLHF. CDR3 DNA: TGTGCCAGCAGTGGAGGGACAGGGGTATCACCCCTCCACTTT.

Only one count was recorded for this clone. This chain joins TRBV11-2 and TRBJ2-2; D possibly corresponds to TRBD1 (5 bases). V lost 5 bases to trimming and J lost 3 bases, with 19 bases between them. Looked up from germline, CDR1 is SGHAT and CDR2 is FQNNGV. This CDR3 has 17 amino acids. The CDR3 DNA reads TGTGCCAGCAGCGGGCGGACACTACTTCGGGACACCGGGGAGCTGTTTTTT. Translation: CASSGRTLLRDTGELFF. The full variable domain, rest sourced from reference TRBV11-2 and TRBJ2-2, is EAGVAQSPRYKIIEKRQSVAFWCNPISGHATLYWYQQILGQGPKLLIQFQNNGVVDDSQLPKDRFSAERLKGVDSTLKIQPAKLEDSAVYLCASSGRTLLRDTGELFFGEGSRLTVL.

The V gene is TRBV7-9, the J gene TRBJ2-3; 8 positions agree with TRBD1. The CDR3 spans 15 residues. V was pared by 5 bases and J by 1 base, with 5 bases of the junction left unmatched. Germline lookup yields CDR1 SEHNR and CDR2 FQNEAQ (reference sequence). DNA of the CDR3: TGTGCCAGCAGCATGGACAGGGCTGGCACAGATACGCAGTATTTT. This sequence encodes CASSMDRAGTDTQYF.

This chain connects TRBV6-4 to TRBJ2-5; 10 bases align to TRBD1. The V gene end was trimmed by 4 bases and the J gene end by 2 bases; junction bases not matched to a gene: 1. The CDR3 totals 14 residues. Per the germline V gene, CDR1 is MRHNA and CDR2 is SNTAGT. This CDR3 reads CASSGDRGQETQYF. DNA of the CDR3: TGTGCCAGCAGTGGGGACAGGGGTCAAGAGACCCAGTACTTC.

This rearrangement joins TRBV7-9 to TRBJ2-5, with TRBD1 identical over 8 bases. This CDR3 spans 15 amino acids. V shed 4 bases and J 4 bases; nucleotides not matched to a gene: 8. The germline CDR1 and CDR2 sequences are SEHNR and FQNEAQ (reference sequence). CDR3 region: CASSWGQASGETQYF. The DNA of the CDR3 is TGTGCCAGCAGCTGGGGACAGGCCTCGGGAGAGACCCAGTACTTC.